At least ten counts were recorded for the clone carrying this T cell receptor (beta chain). Individually, cDNA molecules had unique molecular identifiers attached to them. One entry per CDR3 protein, called by TCRdb with MiXCR from the 5' RACE reads. In the table there are tens of thousands of distinct CDR3 sequences, roughly an eighth of which are singletons. The sample originates from a study of early T cells in non-severe SARS-CoV-2 infection. Study as a whole: Chains were unpaired, as sequencing was done on bulk RNA from unsorted whole blood.

The germline CDR1 and CDR2 sequences are MNHEY and SMNVEV (reference sequence). The CDR3 consists of 11 residues. V lost 2 bases and J 6 bases, leaving 4 bases between the germline ends. This receptor was obtained from an adult who was a healthcare worker with PCR-confirmed SARS-CoV-2 infection or an uninfected control (not recorded which). Sequencing used whole blood. The gene calls are TRBV27 and TRBJ1-1; D call uncertain. CDR3 bases: TGTGCCAGCAGTTTAGGGGCTGAAGCTTTCTTT. Protein product: CASSLGAEAFF.